This record covers a single TCR beta chain. The target antigen is unknown. Then a second PCR, running roughly 7 to 11 cycles, was carried out with a sample-barcoded 5' primer and a J-beta primer mix. Per-sample output comprised a minimum of 3 million paired-end reads containing CDR3. In TCRdb, the 5' RACE reads were re-called with MiXCR into one record per CDR3 protein. The sample records around 1.1 million distinct CDR3 sequences, approximately 38% being singletons. The source of the sample is a study of blood T cells in healthy people across ages. Study outcomes and limitations: Diversity figures based on one million T cells were deemed too low. Per-million-T-cell TCR beta diversity fell roughly linearly with age.

CDR1 SGDLS and CDR2 YYNGEE come from the germline V gene. The CDR3 consists of 13 residues. V dropped 2 bases and J dropped 9; count of bases not matched to a gene: 3. The chain couples TRBV9 to TRBJ2-1; TRBD1 aligns across 9 bases. The clonotype originates from a man aged 18 to 35 in good health. The sample consisted of blood. The CDR3 sequence is CASSVGQGGEQFF. Written as DNA, the CDR3 is TGTGCCAGCAGCGTGGGACAGGGTGGTGAGCAGTTCTTC.